This TCR beta chain came from a study of blood T cell repertoires in COVID-19. Study-wide background: The study drew acute and convalescent COVID-19 samples from the United States, Italy and Spain. Sources were T cells, B-cell-depleted T cells, or PBMCs; the material itself was cDNA or gDNA.

V gave up 5 bases and J gave up 7 bases, with 17 bases separating them. Germline CDR1 reads SEHNR; CDR2 reads FQNEAQ (reference sequence). There are 14 residues in the CDR3. Authors' analysis steps: Reference gene primer amplification gave estimated nucleated cell counts. The table came from immunoSEQ multiplex PCR; TCRdb's copy has only in-frame clones and leaves some out. V and J calls plus clone size are reproduced from that table; the DNA served to infer D and trimming. The data hold approximately 110,000 clones, with 85% observed a single time. This TCR was sampled from a man aged 40-49 years with acute or convalescent COVID-19. The V and J genes are TRBV7-9 and TRBJ1-2, with D possibly matching TRBD1 (6 bases). The sample comprised peripheral blood. CDR3 loop: CASSKIQGRAGYTF. DNA for the CDR3: TGTGCCAGCAGCAAAATACAGGGTAGGGCTGGCTACACCTTC.